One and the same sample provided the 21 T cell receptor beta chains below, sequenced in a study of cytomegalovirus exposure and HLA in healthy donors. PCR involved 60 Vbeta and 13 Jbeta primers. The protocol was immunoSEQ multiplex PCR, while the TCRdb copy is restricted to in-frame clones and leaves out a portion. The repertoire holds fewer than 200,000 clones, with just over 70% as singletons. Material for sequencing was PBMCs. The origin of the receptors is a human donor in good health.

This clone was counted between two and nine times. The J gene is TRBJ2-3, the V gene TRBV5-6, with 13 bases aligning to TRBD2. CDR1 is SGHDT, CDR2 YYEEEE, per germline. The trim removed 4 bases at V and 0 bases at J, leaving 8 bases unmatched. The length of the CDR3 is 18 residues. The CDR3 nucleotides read TGTGCCAGCAGCGGGACTAGCGGGGCCCTAGGTAGCACAGATACGCAGTATTTT. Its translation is CASSGTSGALGSTDTQYF.

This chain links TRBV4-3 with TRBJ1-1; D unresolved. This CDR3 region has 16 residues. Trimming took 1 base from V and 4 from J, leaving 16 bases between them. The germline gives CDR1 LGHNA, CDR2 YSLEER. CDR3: CASSQAYSVESTEAFF. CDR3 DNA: TGCGCCAGCAGCCAAGCGTATTCCGTGGAGTCCACTGAAGCTTTCTTT.

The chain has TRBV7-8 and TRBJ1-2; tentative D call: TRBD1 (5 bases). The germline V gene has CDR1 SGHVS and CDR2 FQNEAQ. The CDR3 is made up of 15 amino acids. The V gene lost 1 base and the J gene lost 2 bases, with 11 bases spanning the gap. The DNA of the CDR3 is TGTGCCAGCAGCTTAGACAGGAACCTGAACTATGGCTACACCTTC. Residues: CASSLDRNLNYGYTF.

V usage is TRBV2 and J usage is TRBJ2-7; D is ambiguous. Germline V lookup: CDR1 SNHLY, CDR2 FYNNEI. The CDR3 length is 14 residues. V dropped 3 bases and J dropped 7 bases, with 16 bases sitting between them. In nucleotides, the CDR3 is TGTGCCAGCAGTGATCTCAGAGCCCTAGGAGAGCAGTACTTC. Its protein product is CASSDLRALGEQYF.

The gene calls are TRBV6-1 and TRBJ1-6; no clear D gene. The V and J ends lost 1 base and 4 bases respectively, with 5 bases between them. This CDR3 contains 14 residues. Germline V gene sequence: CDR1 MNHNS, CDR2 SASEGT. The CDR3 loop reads CASSEVEYNSPLHF. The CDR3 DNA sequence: TGTGCCAGCAGTGAAGTGGAGTATAATTCACCCCTCCACTTT.

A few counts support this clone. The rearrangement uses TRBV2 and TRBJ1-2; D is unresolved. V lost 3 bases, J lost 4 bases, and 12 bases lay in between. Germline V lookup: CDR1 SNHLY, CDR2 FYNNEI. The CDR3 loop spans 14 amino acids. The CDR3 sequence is CASSDAGLGYGYTF. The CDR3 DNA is TGTGCCAGCAGTGACGCAGGCCTTGGCTATGGCTACACCTTC.

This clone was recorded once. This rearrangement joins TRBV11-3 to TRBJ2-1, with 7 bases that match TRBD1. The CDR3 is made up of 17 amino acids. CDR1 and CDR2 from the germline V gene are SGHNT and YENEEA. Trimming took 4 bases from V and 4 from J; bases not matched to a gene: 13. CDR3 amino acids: CASSSPPRQGIYNEQFF. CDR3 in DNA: TGTGCCAGCAGCTCACCCCCGAGACAGGGAATATACAATGAGCAGTTCTTC.

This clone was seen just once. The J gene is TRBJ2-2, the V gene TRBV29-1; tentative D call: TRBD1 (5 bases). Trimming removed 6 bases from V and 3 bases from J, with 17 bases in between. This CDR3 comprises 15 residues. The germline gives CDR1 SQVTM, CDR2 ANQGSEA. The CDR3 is CSVELGLAYTGELFF. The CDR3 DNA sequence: TGCAGCGTGGAATTGGGGCTGGCTTACACCGGGGAGCTGTTTTTT.

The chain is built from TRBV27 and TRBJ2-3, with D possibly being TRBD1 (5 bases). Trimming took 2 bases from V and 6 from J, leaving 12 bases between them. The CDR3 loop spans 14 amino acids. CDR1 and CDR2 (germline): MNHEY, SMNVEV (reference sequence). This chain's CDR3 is CASSLESGWDTQYF. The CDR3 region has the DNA TGTGCCAGCAGTTTAGAGTCAGGGTGGGATACGCAGTATTTT.

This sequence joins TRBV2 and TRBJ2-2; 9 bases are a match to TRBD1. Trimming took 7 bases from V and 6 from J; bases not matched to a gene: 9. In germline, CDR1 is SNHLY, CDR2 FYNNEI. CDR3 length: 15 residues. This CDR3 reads CASIWEQGASGELFF. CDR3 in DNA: TGTGCCAGCATCTGGGAACAGGGGGCATCCGGGGAGCTGTTTTTT.

The CDR3 DNA is TGTGCCAGCAGCTCGGGACTGCAGTACTTC. Its protein product is CASSSGLQYF. The rearrangement uses TRBV11-2 and TRBJ2-7, with D perhaps TRBD2 (6 bases). The V gene's germline CDR1 is SGHAT and CDR2 FQNNGV. The CDR3 is 10 residues long. V was cut by 4 bases and J by 9 bases, with 7 bases left in between.

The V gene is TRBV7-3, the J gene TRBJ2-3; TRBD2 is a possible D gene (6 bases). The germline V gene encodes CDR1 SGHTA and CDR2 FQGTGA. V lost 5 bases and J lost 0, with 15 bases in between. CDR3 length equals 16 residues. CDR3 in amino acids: CASSLTSLLSTDTQYF. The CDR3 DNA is TGTGCCAGCAGCCTCACTAGCCTTCTTAGCACAGATACGCAGTATTTT.

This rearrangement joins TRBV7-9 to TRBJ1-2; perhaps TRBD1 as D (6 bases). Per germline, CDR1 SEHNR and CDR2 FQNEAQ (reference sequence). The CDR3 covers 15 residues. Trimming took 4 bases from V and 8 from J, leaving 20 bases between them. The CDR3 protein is CASSYGTIGPGGYTF. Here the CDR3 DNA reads TGTGCCAGCAGCTACGGGACAATTGGGCCAGGCGGCTACACCTTC. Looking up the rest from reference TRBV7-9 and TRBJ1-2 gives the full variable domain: DTGVSQNPRHKITKRGQNVTFRCDPISEHNRLYWYRQTLGQGPEFLTYFQNEAQLEKSRLLSDRFSAERPKGSFSTLEIQRTEQGDSAMYLCASSYGTIGPGGYTFGSGTRLTVV.

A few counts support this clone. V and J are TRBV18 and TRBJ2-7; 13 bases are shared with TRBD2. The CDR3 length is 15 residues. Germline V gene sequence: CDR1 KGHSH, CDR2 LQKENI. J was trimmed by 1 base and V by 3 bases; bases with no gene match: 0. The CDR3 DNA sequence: TGTGCCAGCTCACCGACTAGCGGGGGGTCCTACGAGCAGTACTTC. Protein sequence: CASSPTSGGSYEQYF.

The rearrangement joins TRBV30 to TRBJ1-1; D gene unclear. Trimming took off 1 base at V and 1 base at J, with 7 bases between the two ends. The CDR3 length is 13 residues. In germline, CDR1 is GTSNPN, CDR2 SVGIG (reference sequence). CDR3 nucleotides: TGTGCCTGGAGTGCGTCTAAGAACACTGAAGCTTTCTTT. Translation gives CAWSASKNTEAFF.

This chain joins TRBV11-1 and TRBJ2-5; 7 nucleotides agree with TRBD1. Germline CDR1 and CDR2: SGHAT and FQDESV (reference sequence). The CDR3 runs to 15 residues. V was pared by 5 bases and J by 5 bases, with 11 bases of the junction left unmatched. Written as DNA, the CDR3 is TGTGCCAGCAGCCCAATCCGGACAGGTCCGGAGACCCAGTACTTC. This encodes CASSPIRTGPETQYF.

As DNA, the CDR3 is TGTGCCAGTAGGATCGGGTACGGGAATAACTATGGCTACACCTTC. Translated: CASRIGYGNNYGYTF. The chain carries TRBV19 and TRBJ1-2, with D uncertain. Trimming shortened V by 6 bases and J by 1 base, and 15 bases separated the two germline ends. The CDR3 totals 15 residues. Germline CDR1 reads LNHDA; CDR2 reads SQIVND (reference sequence).

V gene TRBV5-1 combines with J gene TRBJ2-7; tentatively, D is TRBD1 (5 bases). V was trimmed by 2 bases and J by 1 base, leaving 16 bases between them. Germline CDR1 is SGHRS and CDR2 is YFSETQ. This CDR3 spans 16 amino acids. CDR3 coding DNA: TGCGCCAGCAGCTTCACCGCACAGGACGGGTCCTACGAGCAGTACTTC. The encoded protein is CASSFTAQDGSYEQYF. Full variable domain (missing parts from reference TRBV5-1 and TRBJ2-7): KAGVTQTPRYLIKTRGQQVTLSCSPISGHRSVSWYQQTPGQGLQFLFEYFSETQRNKGNFPGRFSGRQFSNSRSEMNVSTLELGDSALYLCASSFTAQDGSYEQYFGPGTRLTVT.

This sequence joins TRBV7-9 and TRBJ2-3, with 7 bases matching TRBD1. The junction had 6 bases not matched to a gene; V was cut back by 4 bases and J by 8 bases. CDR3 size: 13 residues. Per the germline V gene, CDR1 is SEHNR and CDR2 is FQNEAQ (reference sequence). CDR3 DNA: TGTGCCAGCAGCTCCCCCCCAGGGGGTACGCAGTATTTT. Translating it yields CASSSPPGGTQYF.

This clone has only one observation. CDR3 in DNA: TGTGCCAGCAGCTTAACGGGACAGTCCCACAATGAGCAGTTCTTC. Translating it yields CASSLTGQSHNEQFF. The chain joins TRBV7-9 to TRBJ2-1, with 7 bases that match TRBD1. The CDR3 is 15 amino acids. The trim removed 2 bases at V and 5 bases at J, leaving 6 bases unmatched. Germline V gene data show CDR1 as SEHNR and CDR2 as FQNEAQ (reference sequence).

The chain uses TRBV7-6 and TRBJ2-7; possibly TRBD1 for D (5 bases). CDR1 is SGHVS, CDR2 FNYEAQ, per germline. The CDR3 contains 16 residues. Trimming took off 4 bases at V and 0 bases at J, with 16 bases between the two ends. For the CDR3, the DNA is TGTGCCAGCAGCTCCGTGGTGGGGCGACGCTCCTACGAGCAGTACTTC. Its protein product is CASSSVVGRRSYEQYF.